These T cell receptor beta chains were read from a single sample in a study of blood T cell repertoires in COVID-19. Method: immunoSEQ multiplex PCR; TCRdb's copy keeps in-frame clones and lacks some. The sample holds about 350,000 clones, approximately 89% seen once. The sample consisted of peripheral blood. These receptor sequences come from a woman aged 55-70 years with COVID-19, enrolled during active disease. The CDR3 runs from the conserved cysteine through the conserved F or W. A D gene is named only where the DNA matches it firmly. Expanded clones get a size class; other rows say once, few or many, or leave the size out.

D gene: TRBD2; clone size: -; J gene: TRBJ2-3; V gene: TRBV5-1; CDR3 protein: CASGEGDTQYF; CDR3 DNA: TGCGCCAGCGGGGAGGGAGATACGCAGTATTTT
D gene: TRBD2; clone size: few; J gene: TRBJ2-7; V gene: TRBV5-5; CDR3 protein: CASSSGLDYEQYF; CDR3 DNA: TGTGCCAGCAGCTCCGGACTAGACTACGAGCAGTACTTC
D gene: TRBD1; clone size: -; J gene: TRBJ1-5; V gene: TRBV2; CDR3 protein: CARGTGINQPQHF; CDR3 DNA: TGTGCCAGAGGGACAGGGATCAATCAGCCCCAGCATTTT
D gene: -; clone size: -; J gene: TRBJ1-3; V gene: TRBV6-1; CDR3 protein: CASSDKRSSGNTIYF; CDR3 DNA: TGTGCCAGCAGTGATAAGCGGTCCTCTGGAAACACCATATATTTT
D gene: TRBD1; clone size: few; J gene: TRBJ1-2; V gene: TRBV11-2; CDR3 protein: CASSLVDRGYGYTF; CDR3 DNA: TGTGCCAGCAGCTTAGTGGACAGGGGCTATGGCTACACCTTC
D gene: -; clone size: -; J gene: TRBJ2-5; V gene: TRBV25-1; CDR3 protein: CASSEGRSPDQETQYF; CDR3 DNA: TGTGCCAGCAGTGAAGGGAGATCACCTGACCAAGAGACCCAGTACTTC
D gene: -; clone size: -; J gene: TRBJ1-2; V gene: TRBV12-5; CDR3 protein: CASGSGTFRGYGYTF; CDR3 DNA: TGTGCTAGTGGTTCTGGGACGTTCAGGGGCTATGGCTACACCTTC
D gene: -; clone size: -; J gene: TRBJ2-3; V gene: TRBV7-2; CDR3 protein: CASSFRTDTQYF; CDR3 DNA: TGTGCCAGCAGCTTCCGGACAGATACGCAGTATTTT
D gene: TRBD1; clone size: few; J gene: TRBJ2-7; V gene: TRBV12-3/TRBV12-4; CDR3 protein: CASSSDRDYEQYF; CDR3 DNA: TGTGCCAGCAGTAGCGACAGGGACTACGAGCAGTACTTC
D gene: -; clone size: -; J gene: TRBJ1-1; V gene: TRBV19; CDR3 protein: CASSSDRNTEAFF; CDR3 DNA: TGTGCCAGTAGTAGTGACAGAAACACTGAAGCTTTCTTT
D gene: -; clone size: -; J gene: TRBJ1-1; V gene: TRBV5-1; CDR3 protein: CASSWKQGEVTEAFF; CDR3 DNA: TGCGCCAGCAGCTGGAAACAGGGAGAGGTCACTGAAGCTTTCTTT
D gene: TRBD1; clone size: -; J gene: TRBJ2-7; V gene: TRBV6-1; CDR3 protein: CASSEKGGTSYEQYF; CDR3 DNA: TGTGCCAGCAGTGAAAAAGGGGGCACCTCCTACGAGCAGTACTTC
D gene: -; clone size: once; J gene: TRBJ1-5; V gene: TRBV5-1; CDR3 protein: CASSLGGSSDQPQHF; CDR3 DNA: TGCGCCAGCAGCTTGGGAGGGTCATCCGATCAGCCCCAGCATTTT
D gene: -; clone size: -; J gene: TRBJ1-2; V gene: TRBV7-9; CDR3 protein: CASSLHKLTNYGYTF; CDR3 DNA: TGTGCCAGCAGCTTACATAAGCTCACGAACTATGGCTACACCTTC
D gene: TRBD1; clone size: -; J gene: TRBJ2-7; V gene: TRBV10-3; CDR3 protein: CAISETGFSTYEQYF; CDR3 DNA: TGTGCCATCAGCGAGACAGGGTTCTCCACCTACGAGCAGTACTTC
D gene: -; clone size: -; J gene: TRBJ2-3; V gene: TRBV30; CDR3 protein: CAYAAKGSTYTQYF; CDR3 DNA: TGTGCCTACGCTGCTAAGGGGTCAACTTATACGCAGTATTTT
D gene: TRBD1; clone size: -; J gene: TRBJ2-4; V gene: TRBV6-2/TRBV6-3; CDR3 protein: CASSYWTGKNIQYF; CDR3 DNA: TGTGCCAGCAGTTACTGGACAGGAAAAAACATTCAGTACTTC
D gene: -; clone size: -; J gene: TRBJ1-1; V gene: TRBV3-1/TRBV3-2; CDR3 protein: CASSQNPGMSTEAFF; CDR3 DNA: TGTGCCAGCAGCCAAAACCCAGGGATGAGTACTGAAGCTTTCTTT
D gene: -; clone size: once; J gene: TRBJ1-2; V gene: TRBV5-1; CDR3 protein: CASSLQGPYGYTF; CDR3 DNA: TGCGCCAGCAGTTTACAGGGCCCCTATGGCTACACCTTC
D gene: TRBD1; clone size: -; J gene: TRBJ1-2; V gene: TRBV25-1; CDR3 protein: CASSLGQGIYGYTF; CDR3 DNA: TGTGCCAGCAGTCTTGGACAGGGGATCTATGGCTACACCTTC
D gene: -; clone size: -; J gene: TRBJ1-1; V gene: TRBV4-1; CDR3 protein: CASSQESPMGAFF; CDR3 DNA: TGCGCCAGCAGCCAAGAATCCCCTATGGGCGCTTTCTTT
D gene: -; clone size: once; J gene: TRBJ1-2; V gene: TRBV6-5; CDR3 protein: CASSYSGRGASYGYTF; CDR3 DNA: TGTGCCAGCAGTTACTCAGGGAGGGGGGCCTCCTATGGCTACACCTTC
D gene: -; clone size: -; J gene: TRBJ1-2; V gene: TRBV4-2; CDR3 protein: CASSQVGEGNYGYTF; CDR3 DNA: TGTGCCAGCAGCCAAGTTGGGGAGGGGAACTATGGCTACACCTTC
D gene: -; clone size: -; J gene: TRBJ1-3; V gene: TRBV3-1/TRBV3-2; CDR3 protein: CASSQKGNTIYF; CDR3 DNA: TGTGCCAGCAGCCAAAAGGGGAACACCATATATTTT
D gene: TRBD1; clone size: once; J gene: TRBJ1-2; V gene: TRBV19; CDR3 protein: CASSSRDRGLQGYTF; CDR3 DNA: TGTGCCAGTAGTAGCCGGGACAGGGGGCTTCAAGGCTACACCTTC
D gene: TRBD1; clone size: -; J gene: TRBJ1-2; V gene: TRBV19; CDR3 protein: CASRSTGAYGYTF; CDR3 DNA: TGTGCCAGTAGGAGTACAGGGGCCTATGGCTACACCTTC